This T cell receptor beta chain was sequenced in a study of shared clonotypes between healthy human individuals. Splitting the CD4+ cells yielded a CD45RA+ naive subset and a CD45RA-negative memory subset. The CDR3 spans 16 residues. Germline CDR1 reads MNHEY; CDR2 reads SMNVEV (reference sequence). Trimming removed 2 bases at V and 1 base at J, with 14 bases between. As to this clone: As yet, its antigen is unknown.

Investigators spread the genomic DNA of each subset evenly over several immunoSEQ plates. Measured with immunoSEQ multiplex PCR; TCRdb has only the in-frame clones, and not every one. The sample lists around 1.6 million clones; roughly 98% were seen once. Regarding the study as a whole: Sorted-subset sequencing was shown by rarefaction to be incomplete despite large depth.

This TCR was sampled from a man aged 25-45 years in good health. The rearrangement uses TRBV27 and TRBJ2-5; D perhaps matches TRBD2 (5 bases). The material sequenced was naive CD4+ T cells sorted from blood. The subset was: CD45RA+ positively selected. The CDR3 here is CASSLKVGGLQETQYF. The CDR3 bases are TGTGCCAGCAGTTTAAAGGTGGGCGGACTCCAAGAGACCCAGTACTTC.